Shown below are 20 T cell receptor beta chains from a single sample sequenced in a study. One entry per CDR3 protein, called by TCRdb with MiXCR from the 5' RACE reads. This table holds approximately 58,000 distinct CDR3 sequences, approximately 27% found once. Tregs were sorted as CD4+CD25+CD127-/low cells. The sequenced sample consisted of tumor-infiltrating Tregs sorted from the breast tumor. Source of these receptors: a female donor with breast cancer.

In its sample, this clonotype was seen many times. The CDR3 DNA reads TGTGCCAGCAGCCGCGGACAGGACTATGGCTACACCTTC. Residues: CASSRGQDYGYTF. J is TRBJ1-2 and V is TRBV7-9; 7 positions match TRBD1. V dropped 5 bases and J dropped 3; count of bases not matched to a gene: 3. The CDR3 runs 13 residues. Germline V gene data show CDR1 as SEHNR and CDR2 as FQNEAQ (reference sequence). The full variable domain, rest sourced from reference TRBV7-9 and TRBJ1-2, is DTGVSQNPRHKITKRGQNVTFRCDPISEHNRLYWYRQTLGQGPEFLTYFQNEAQLEKSRLLSDRFSAERPKGSFSTLEIQRTEQGDSAMYLCASSRGQDYGYTFGSGTRLTVV.

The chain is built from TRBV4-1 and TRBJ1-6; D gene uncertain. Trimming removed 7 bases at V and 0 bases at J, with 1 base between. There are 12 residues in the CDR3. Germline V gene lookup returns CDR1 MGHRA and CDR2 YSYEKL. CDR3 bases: TGCGCCAGCACCTCCTATAATTCACCCCTCCACTTT. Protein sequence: CASTSYNSPLHF.

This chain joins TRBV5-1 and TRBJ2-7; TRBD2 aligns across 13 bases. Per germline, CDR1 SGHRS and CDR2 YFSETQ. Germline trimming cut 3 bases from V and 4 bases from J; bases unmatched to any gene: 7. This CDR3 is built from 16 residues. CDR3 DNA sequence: TGCGCCAGCAGCTCGCACGGACTAGCGGGAGATTACGAGCAGTACTTC. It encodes CASSSHGLAGDYEQYF.

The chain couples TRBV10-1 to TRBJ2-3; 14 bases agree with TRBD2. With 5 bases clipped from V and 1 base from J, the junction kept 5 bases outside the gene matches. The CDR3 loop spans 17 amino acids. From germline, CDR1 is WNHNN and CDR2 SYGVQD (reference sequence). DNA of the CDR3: TGCGCCAGCAGTCAAGGACTAGCGGGGGGTGGCACAGATACGCAGTATTTT. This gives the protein CASSQGLAGGGTDTQYF.

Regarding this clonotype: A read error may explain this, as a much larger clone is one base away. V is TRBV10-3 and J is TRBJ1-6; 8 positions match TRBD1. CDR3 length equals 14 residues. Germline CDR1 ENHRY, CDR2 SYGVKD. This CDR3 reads CTSSPGGENSPLHF. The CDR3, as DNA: TGCACCAGCAGTCCAGGGGGCGAGAATTCACCCCTCCACTTT.

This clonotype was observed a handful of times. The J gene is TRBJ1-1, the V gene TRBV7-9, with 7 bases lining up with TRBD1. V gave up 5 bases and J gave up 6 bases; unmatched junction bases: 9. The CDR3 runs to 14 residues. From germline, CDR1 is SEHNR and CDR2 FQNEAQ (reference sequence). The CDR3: CASSPQGVNAEAFF. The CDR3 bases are TGTGCCAGCAGCCCTCAGGGGGTCAACGCTGAAGCTTTCTTT.

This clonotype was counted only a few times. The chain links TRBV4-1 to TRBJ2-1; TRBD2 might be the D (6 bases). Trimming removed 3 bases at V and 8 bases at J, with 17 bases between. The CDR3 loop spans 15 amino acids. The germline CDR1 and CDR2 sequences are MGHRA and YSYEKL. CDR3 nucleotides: TGCGCCAGCAGCCACGACACGACTAGTATCTATGAGCAGTTCTTC. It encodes CASSHDTTSIYEQFF.

CDR3 nucleotide sequence: TGTGCCAGCAGCCGCTCGGCCGGGACTAGCCTTGAGACCCAGTACTTC. It specifies CASSRSAGTSLETQYF. The chain links TRBV3-1 to TRBJ2-5, with 9 nucleotides matching TRBD2. With V trimmed by 4 bases and J by 5 bases, 11 bases remained unmatched. This CDR3 has 16 amino acids. In germline, CDR1 is LGHDT, CDR2 YNNKEL (reference sequence).

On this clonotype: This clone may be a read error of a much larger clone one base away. The CDR3 nucleotides are TGTACCAGCAGCCCTAGCGCGAACTCCTACAATGAGCAGTTCTTC. Amino acids: CTSSPSANSYNEQFF. V is TRBV9 and J is TRBJ2-1; D perhaps matches TRBD2 (6 bases). The germline V gene encodes CDR1 SGDLS and CDR2 YYNGEE. This CDR3 spans 15 amino acids.

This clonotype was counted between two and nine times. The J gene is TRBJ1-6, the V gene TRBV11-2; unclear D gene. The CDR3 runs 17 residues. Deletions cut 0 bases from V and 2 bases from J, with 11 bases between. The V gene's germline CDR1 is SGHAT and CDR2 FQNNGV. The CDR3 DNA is TGTGCCAGCAGCTTAGATGGGGAGGCCACCTATAATTCACCCCTCCACTTT. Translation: CASSLDGEATYNSPLHF.

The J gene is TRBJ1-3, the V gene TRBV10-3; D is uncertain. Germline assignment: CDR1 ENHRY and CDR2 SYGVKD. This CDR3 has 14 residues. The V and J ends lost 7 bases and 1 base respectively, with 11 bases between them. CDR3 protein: CAINSWGSGNTIYF. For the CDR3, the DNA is TGTGCCATCAATTCGTGGGGTTCTGGAAACACCATATATTTT.

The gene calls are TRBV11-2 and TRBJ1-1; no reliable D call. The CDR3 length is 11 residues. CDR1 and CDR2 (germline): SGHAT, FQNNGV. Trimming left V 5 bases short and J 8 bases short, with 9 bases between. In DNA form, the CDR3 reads TGTGCCAGCAGCAAGGGCAGAGAAGCTTTCTTT. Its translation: CASSKGREAFF.

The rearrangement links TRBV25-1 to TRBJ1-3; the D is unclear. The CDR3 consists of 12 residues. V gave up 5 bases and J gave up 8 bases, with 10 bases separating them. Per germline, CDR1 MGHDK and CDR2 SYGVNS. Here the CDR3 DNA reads TGTGCCAGCAGTCCCACCCGGGACACCATATATTTT. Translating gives CASSPTRDTIYF.

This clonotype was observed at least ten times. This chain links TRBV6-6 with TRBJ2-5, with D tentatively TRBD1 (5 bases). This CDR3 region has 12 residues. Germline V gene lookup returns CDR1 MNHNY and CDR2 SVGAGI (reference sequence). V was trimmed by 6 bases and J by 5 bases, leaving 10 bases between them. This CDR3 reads CASSAQGETQYF. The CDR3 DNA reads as TGTGCCAGCAGCGCTCAGGGCGAGACCCAGTACTTC.

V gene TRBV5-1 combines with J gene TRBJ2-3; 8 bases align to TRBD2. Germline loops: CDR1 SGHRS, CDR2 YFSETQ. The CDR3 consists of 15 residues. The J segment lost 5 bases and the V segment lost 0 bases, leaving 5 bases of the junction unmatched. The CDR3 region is CASSLAREGRDTQYF. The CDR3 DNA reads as TGCGCCAGCAGCTTGGCCCGGGAGGGCCGAGATACGCAGTATTTT.

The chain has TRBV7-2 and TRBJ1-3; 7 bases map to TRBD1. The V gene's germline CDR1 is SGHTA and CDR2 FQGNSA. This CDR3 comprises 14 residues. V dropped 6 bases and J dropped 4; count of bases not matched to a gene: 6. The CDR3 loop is CASRATGPGNTIYF. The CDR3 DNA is TGTGCCAGCAGGGCGACAGGGCCCGGAAACACCATATATTTT. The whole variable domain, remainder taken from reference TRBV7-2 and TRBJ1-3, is GAGVSQSPSNKVTEKGKDVELRCDPISGHTALYWYRQSLGQGLEFLIYFQGNSAPDKSGLPSDRFSAERTGGSVSTLTIQRTQQEDSAVYLCASRATGPGNTIYFGEGSWLTVV.

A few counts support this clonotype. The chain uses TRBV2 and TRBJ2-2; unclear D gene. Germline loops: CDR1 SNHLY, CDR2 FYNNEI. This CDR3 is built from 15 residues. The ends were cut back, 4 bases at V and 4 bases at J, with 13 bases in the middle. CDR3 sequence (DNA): TGTGCCAGCAGTGCGACCTTGTGGGGCACCGGGGAGCTGTTTTTT. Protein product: CASSATLWGTGELFF.

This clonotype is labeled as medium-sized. The CDR3 DNA reads TGTGCAACTAGAAAGGTAGCTAGCACAGATACGCAGTATTTT. It encodes CATRKVASTDTQYF. The chain recombines TRBV12-3 or TRBV12-4 with TRBJ2-3, with D tentatively TRBD2 (5 bases). The CDR3 extends over 14 amino acids.

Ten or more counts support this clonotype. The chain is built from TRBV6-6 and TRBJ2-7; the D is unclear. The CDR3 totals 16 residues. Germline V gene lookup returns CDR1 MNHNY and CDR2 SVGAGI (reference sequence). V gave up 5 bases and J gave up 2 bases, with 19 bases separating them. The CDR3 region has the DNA TGTGCCAGCAGTGATGGACCTCCGGGTGCCGCCTACGAGCAGTACTTC. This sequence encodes CASSDGPPGAAYEQYF.

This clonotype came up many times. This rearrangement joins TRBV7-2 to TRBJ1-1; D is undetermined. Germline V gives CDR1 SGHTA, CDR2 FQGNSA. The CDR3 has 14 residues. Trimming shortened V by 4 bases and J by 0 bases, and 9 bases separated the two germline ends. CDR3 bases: TGTGCCAGCAGCTCGGGTATAGTGAACACTGAAGCTTTCTTT. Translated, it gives CASSSGIVNTEAFF.